This is a list of T cell receptor beta chains from one sample in a study of T cell changes during pregnancy in multiple sclerosis. The repertoire was sequenced with immunoSEQ multiplex PCR; TCRdb's copy has only in-frame clones and lacks some. The sample lists about 100,000 clones, about 90% occurring once. Sequencing was performed on peripheral blood, taken after pregnancy. The receptors were sampled from a female donor with multiple sclerosis, enrolled in a pregnancy study. Each CDR3 is given with its conserved first and last residue. The D gene is left open where the match is weak. Rows give clone size only sometimes, using once, few, many, or a class for an expanded clone.

size	V	D	J	DNA	CDR3
-	TRBV4-3	-	TRBJ2-1	TGCGCCAGCAGCCTCCACCCTCCCGGGGCCTGGGGGGATGAGCAGTTCTTC	CASSLHPPGAWGDEQFF
-	TRBV4-1	-	TRBJ2-1	TGCGCCAGCAGCGAAGTTTCGACCGGGGTAGTGAGGAATGAGCAGTTCTTC	CASSEVSTGVVRNEQFF
once	TRBV5-6	-	TRBJ2-2	TGTGCCAGCAGCCCCGGAGCCAACACCGGGGAGCTGTTTTTT	CASSPGANTGELFF
once	TRBV10-3	-	TRBJ2-1	TGTGCCATCAGTGAGTCGCCTAGTCAGCAGTTCTTC	CAISESPSQQFF
-	TRBV30	TRBD2	TRBJ2-3	TGTGCCTGGGCGGGAGCCGGGGACACAGATACGCAGTATTTT	CAWAGAGDTDTQYF
-	TRBV27	-	TRBJ1-2	TGTGCCAGCAGTAACGGGGTTGTACATGGCTACACCTTC	CASSNGVVHGYTF
-	TRBV27	-	TRBJ1-6	TGTGCCAGCAGTTCGTTCCCCCGGGGATCACCCCTCCACTTT	CASSSFPRGSPLHF
-	TRBV6-5	TRBD1	TRBJ2-7	TGTGCCAGCAGGACACTGGGACAGGGTGTATCAGAGCAGTACTTC	CASRTLGQGVSEQYF
-	TRBV9	-	TRBJ2-4	TGTGCCAGCAGCGTAGAGCCGAACCCTCGGAACATTCAGTACTTC	CASSVEPNPRNIQYF
-	TRBV7-3	TRBD1	TRBJ2-7	TGTGCCAGCAGTAGACAGGGCGGCGAGCAGTACTTC	CASSRQGGEQYF
-	TRBV6-5	TRBD2	TRBJ2-7	TGTGCCAGCAGTCCACTAGCGGGAGTTGCCGAGCAGTACTTC	CASSPLAGVAEQYF
-	TRBV6-5	-	TRBJ2-4	TGTGCCAGCAGTTATCGGGGGGCGCATAGTCAGTACTTC	CASSYRGAHSQYF
few	TRBV6-4	TRBD2	TRBJ2-3	TGTGCCAGCAGTTCTCTAGCGGGAGGAGGATCAGATACGCAGTATTTT	CASSSLAGGGSDTQYF
-	TRBV28	TRBD2	TRBJ2-2	TGTGCCAGCAGCCTTGGGACTAGCGGGAGTAGGGAGCTGTTTTTT	CASSLGTSGSRELFF
-	TRBV5-4	TRBD2	TRBJ2-3	TGTGCCACCTCGCTAGCGGGCGGCCTAAACACAGATACGCAGTATTTT	CATSLAGGLNTDTQYF
-	TRBV4-1	-	TRBJ1-4	TGCGCCAGCAGCCATATGACAGAAAAACTGTTTTTT	CASSHMTEKLFF
-	TRBV15	-	TRBJ1-4	TGTGCCACCAGCAGAGCTCGGACAGAGTTAAATGAAAAACTGTTTTTT	CATSRARTELNEKLFF
-	TRBV29-1	TRBD2	TRBJ2-7	TGCAGCGTTGTATCCGGGAGGATCAACGAGCAGTACTTC	CSVVSGRINEQYF
-	TRBV27	-	TRBJ2-3	TGTGCCAGCAGTTTGGGCTGGATAGCGGCTAGCACAGATACGCAGTATTTT	CASSLGWIAASTDTQYF
-	TRBV21-1	-	TRBJ2-5	TGTGCCAGCAGCAAATACGGGTACAAGGGCGGGTCTAGGCGGGAGACCCAGTACTTC	CASSKYGYKGGSRRETQYF
-	TRBV2	TRBD1	TRBJ1-2	TGTGCCTCCCAGGGACGACAGGGGGAACTATTCTATGGCTACACCTTC	CASQGRQGELFYGYTF
-	TRBV6-6	-	TRBJ1-2	TGTGCCAGCAGTGACAGAGACTATGGCTACACCTTC	CASSDRDYGYTF
-	TRBV19	-	TRBJ1-5	TGTGCCAGCACAGACAGGCCGGGGAATCAGCCCCAGCATTTT	CASTDRPGNQPQHF
once	TRBV21-1	-	TRBJ1-6	TGTGCCAGCAGCAAGGAGGGTAGCGATTCACCCCTCCACTTT	CASSKEGSDSPLHF
-	TRBV6-5	-	TRBJ1-1	TGTGCCAGCAGTTTGGGGGGAGGAACTGAAGCTTTCTTT	CASSLGGGTEAFF
-	TRBV4-1	TRBD1	TRBJ2-3	TGCGCCAGCAGCCCGACAGGGGGTAACCCTGTAACGCAGTATTTT	CASSPTGGNPVTQYF
-	TRBV2	TRBD1	TRBJ1-5	TGTGCCAGCAGTGAAGGGAGCGCCTGGGGACAGGGTAGTTCTGCCCCCAATCAGCCCCAGCATTTT	CASSEGSAWGQGSSAPNQPQHF
-	TRBV13	-	TRBJ1-1	TGTGCCAGCAGCATACAGCGGACGGACACTGAAGCTTTCTTT	CASSIQRTDTEAFF
-	TRBV2	TRBD2	TRBJ2-7	TGTGCCAGCAATGGCCCGTCCCCACTAGCGGGGACCCGAAGCTCCTACGAGCAGTACTTC	CASNGPSPLAGTRSSYEQYF
-	TRBV9	-	TRBJ1-1	TGTGCCAGCAGCGTAGCCGGGAGTGACACTGAAGCTTTCTTT	CASSVAGSDTEAFF
once	TRBV16	TRBD1	TRBJ1-2	TGTGCCAGCAGCCAAGGGTTGACAGGGAGTGATGGCTACACCTTC	CASSQGLTGSDGYTF
-	TRBV28	TRBD1	TRBJ2-7	TGTGCCAGCAGACGACAGGGGGCCACCTACGAGCAGTACTTC	CASRRQGATYEQYF
-	TRBV18	-	TRBJ2-7	TGTGCCAGCTCACCAGGCAGGGCAGGATCCTACGAGCAGTACTTC	CASSPGRAGSYEQYF
-	TRBV9	-	TRBJ1-1	TGTGCCAGCAGCGCCCACTTGAACACTGAAGCTTTCTTT	CASSAHLNTEAFF
-	TRBV9	-	TRBJ2-1	TGTGCCAGCAGCGTAGTCGGCGGATCCTACAATGAGCAGTTCTTC	CASSVVGGSYNEQFF
-	TRBV29-1	-	TRBJ1-1	TGCAGCGCCGAGGAGGGGATCAACACTGAAGCTTTCTTT	CSAEEGINTEAFF
once	TRBV18	TRBD1	TRBJ1-2	TGTGCCAGCTCACCACCCCAGGGGGCTAACTATGGCTACACCTTC	CASSPPQGANYGYTF
-	TRBV27	TRBD2	TRBJ2-3	TGTGCCAGCAGACCTAGCGGTTACACAGATACGCAGTATTTT	CASRPSGYTDTQYF
once	TRBV6-1	TRBD1	TRBJ2-7	TGTGCCAGCAGGGGGGACAGGACTCCCTACGAGCAGTACTTC	CASRGDRTPYEQYF
-	TRBV4-1	-	TRBJ2-4	TGCGCCAGCAGCCAGACGATCGACAGGGCCAAAAACATTCAGTACTTC	CASSQTIDRAKNIQYF
once	TRBV6-5	-	TRBJ1-3	TGTGCCAGCAGTACCCAGGGCTCTGGAAACACCATATATTTT	CASSTQGSGNTIYF
-	TRBV5-4	-	TRBJ2-1	TGTGCCAGCAGCTTGGGGGCTGCGAGCTTCAATGAGCAGTTCTTC	CASSLGAASFNEQFF
-	TRBV13	TRBD2	TRBJ2-5	TGTGCCAGCAGCTCCCTAGCGGGAGGGCCCGTTTGTGGAGAGACCCAGTACTTC	CASSSLAGGPVCGETQYF
-	TRBV6-1	TRBD1	TRBJ2-7	TGTGCCAGCAGGGGCCGGGACAGAACCTACGAGCAGTACTTC	CASRGRDRTYEQYF
-	TRBV4-3	-	TRBJ1-5	TGCGCCAGCAGCCAAGAAATGATCGGCAGGATGAGCAATCAGCCCCAGCATTTT	CASSQEMIGRMSNQPQHF
-	TRBV15	TRBD2	TRBJ2-7	TGTGCCACCAGCGACACTAGCGGCTCCTACGAGCAGTACTTC	CATSDTSGSYEQYF
-	TRBV9	-	TRBJ2-2	TGTGCCAGCAGCCCCCATGACAGCACGAACACCGGGGAGCTGTTTTTT	CASSPHDSTNTGELFF
-	TRBV7-2	TRBD2	TRBJ2-1	TGTGCCAGCAGCCCCCTAGCGGGAGGGCCGCTTGAGCAGTTCTTC	CASSPLAGGPLEQFF
-	TRBV28	-	TRBJ2-5	TGTGCCAGCACCCAAGGACAGAGGCGAGAGACCCAGTACTTC	CASTQGQRRETQYF
-	TRBV18	TRBD1	TRBJ2-5	TGTGCCAGCTCACCGACAGGGGGTCAAGAGACCCAGTACTTC	CASSPTGGQETQYF
-	TRBV5-1	-	TRBJ2-7	TGCGCCAGCAGCTTGGTCCCAGATTCCTACGAGCAGTACTTC	CASSLVPDSYEQYF
-	TRBV30	TRBD1	TRBJ1-2	TGTGCCTGGAGTGGACGACAGGGCTATGGCTACACCTTC	CAWSGRQGYGYTF
-	TRBV11-3	TRBD2	TRBJ2-1	TGTGCCAGCAGCCAGGGACTAGGGAGGGCGCAGTTCTTC	CASSQGLGRAQFF
-	TRBV19	TRBD2	TRBJ2-7	TGTGCCAGTAGTCCATGGACTAGCGGGGGCCCTCTTGGTTTGGAGCAGTACTTC	CASSPWTSGGPLGLEQYF